Following are 12 T cell receptor beta chains from one sample sequenced in a study of blood T cells in healthy people across ages. The authors ran a second PCR of about 6 to 12 cycles using a sample-barcoded 5' primer and a J-beta primer mix. In TCRdb, the 5' RACE reads were re-called with MiXCR into one record per CDR3 protein. The table has about 1 million distinct CDR3 sequences, over 35% seen once. The source material was blood. These TCRs come from a woman in her sixties or seventies in good health.

This clonotype came up a few times. The chain has TRBV30 and TRBJ2-3, with D tentatively TRBD2 (5 bases). The CDR3 is 13 amino acids. The germline V and J ends were trimmed by 0 bases and 4 bases, with 8 bases remaining between them. From germline, CDR1 is GTSNPN and CDR2 SVGIG (reference sequence). CDR3 DNA sequence: TGTGCCTGGAGTGTGCAGGAGGCAGATACGCAGTATTTT. Translated, it gives CAWSVQEADTQYF. Combining the CDR3 with reference TRBV30 and TRBJ2-3 gives the whole variable domain SQTIHQWPATLVQPVGSPLSLECTVEGTSNPNLYWYRQAAGRGLQLLFYSVGIGQISSEVPQNLSASRPQDRQFILSSKKLLLSDSGFYLCAWSVQEADTQYFGPGTRLTVL.

The chain is built from TRBV27 and TRBJ2-5; TRBD2 agrees at 11 bases. The assigned J gene may be wrong: the sequence end matches TRBJ2-7 better. CDR3 length: 14 amino acids. Per germline, CDR1 MNHEY and CDR2 SMNVEV (reference sequence). The CDR3 DNA sequence: TGTGCCAGCAGTACTAGCGGGAGTAACCACGAGCAGTACTTC. Encoded protein: CASSTSGSNHEQYF.

The chain combines TRBV30 with TRBJ2-4; 9 positions match TRBD1. The CDR3 is 12 residues long. CDR1 is GTSNPN and CDR2 is SVGIG in the germline V gene (reference sequence). CDR3 DNA: TGTCCCCGGGACAGGGTAGAGAATGAGCAGTACTTC. Protein: CPRDRVENEQYF.

With respect to this clonotype: A read error likely explains this, since a far larger clone differs by one base. The chain uses TRBV7-2 and TRBJ2-7, with no clear D. This CDR3 spans 11 amino acids. Trimming pared 2 bases from V and 4 bases from J, leaving 3 bases between. Germline V lookup: CDR1 SGHTA, CDR2 FQGNSA. The CDR3 DNA is TGTGCCAGCAGCTTATGGTACGAGCAGTACTTC. Protein sequence: CASSLWYEQYF.

The rearrangement uses TRBV27 and TRBJ2-1, with a tentative D call TRBD2 (6 bases). The CDR3 has 16 amino acids. Germline V CDR1 and CDR2: MNHEY, SMNVEV (reference sequence). V was shortened by 3 bases and J by 9 bases, with 21 bases between the two germline ends. In DNA form, the CDR3 reads TGTGCCAGCAGTTTTTACCCAGCGGGCGGTACAGCTGAGCAGTTCTTC. Residues: CASSFYPAGGTAEQFF.

V is TRBV7-2 and J is TRBJ2-3; TRBD2 matches at 16 bases. Unmatched junction bases numbered 5, after V lost 1 base and J lost 1 base. CDR1 is SGHTA and CDR2 is FQGNSA in the germline V gene. The CDR3 covers 19 residues. CDR3 sequence (DNA): TGTGCCAGCAGCTTAGTGTTGGGACTAGCGGGGGGGGGCACAGATACGCAGTATTTT. Encoded protein: CASSLVLGLAGGGTDTQYF.

The CDR3: CATSIAGPSSGANVLTF. DNA of the CDR3: TGTGCCACCAGTATAGCGGGACCGAGCTCTGGGGCCAACGTCCTGACTTTC. The chain recombines TRBV24-1 with TRBJ2-6; the match to TRBD2 covers 8 bases. CDR3 length equals 17 residues. Germline V lookup: CDR1 KGHDR, CDR2 SFDVKD. V shed 6 bases and J 0 bases; nucleotides not matched to a gene: 6.

The chain joins TRBV27 to TRBJ2-1; 7 nucleotides agree with TRBD1. Germline-derived CDR1 and CDR2 are MNHEY and SMNVEV (reference sequence). V shed 6 bases, J shed 6 bases, and the junction held 11 bases outside the gene matches. CDR3 length: 15 amino acids. In nucleotides, the CDR3 is TGTGCCAGCAGACGACAGGGATTCGCTATCAATGAGCAGTTCTTC. As protein: CASRRQGFAINEQFF.

The chain recombines TRBV11-2 with TRBJ2-7, with TRBD2 as a possible D gene (6 bases). The germline gives CDR1 SGHAT, CDR2 FQNNGV. V lost 6 bases to trimming and J lost 6 bases, with 15 bases between them. This CDR3 spans 13 amino acids. The CDR3 reads CASSSGRLCEQYF. As DNA, the CDR3 is TGTGCCAGCAGTAGCGGCCGGCTCTGCGAGCAGTACTTC.

This sequence joins TRBV10-3 and TRBJ2-3; 8 positions match TRBD2. V dropped 3 bases and J dropped 1; count of bases not matched to a gene: 3. CDR1 is ENHRY, CDR2 SYGVKD, per germline. CDR3 length: 15 amino acids. CDR3 in amino acids: CAISDPTSGTDTQYF. DNA for the CDR3: TGTGCCATCAGTGACCCGACTAGCGGCACAGATACGCAGTATTTT.

The CDR3 DNA sequence: TGCGCCAGCAGCGTAATCCTAGCGGGAGGGGCCGGCTCCTACAATGAGCAGTTCTTC. Amino acid sequence: CASSVILAGGAGSYNEQFF. V is TRBV5-1 and J is TRBJ2-1; TRBD2 matches 12 bases. The germline V gene has CDR1 SGHRS and CDR2 YFSETQ. The CDR3 spans 19 residues. The V segment lost 4 bases and the J segment 0 bases; nucleotides outside the gene matches: 11.

This clonotype appeared a few times. This sequence joins TRBV4-1 and TRBJ2-7; 8 positions agree with TRBD1. V shed 3 bases and J 4 bases; nucleotides not matched to a gene: 5. The CDR3 spans 14 residues. The germline V gene encodes CDR1 MGHRA and CDR2 YSYEKL. The DNA for the CDR3 is TGCGCCAGCAGCCACCCACGGACAGGGTACGAGCAGTACTTC. Amino acid sequence: CASSHPRTGYEQYF.